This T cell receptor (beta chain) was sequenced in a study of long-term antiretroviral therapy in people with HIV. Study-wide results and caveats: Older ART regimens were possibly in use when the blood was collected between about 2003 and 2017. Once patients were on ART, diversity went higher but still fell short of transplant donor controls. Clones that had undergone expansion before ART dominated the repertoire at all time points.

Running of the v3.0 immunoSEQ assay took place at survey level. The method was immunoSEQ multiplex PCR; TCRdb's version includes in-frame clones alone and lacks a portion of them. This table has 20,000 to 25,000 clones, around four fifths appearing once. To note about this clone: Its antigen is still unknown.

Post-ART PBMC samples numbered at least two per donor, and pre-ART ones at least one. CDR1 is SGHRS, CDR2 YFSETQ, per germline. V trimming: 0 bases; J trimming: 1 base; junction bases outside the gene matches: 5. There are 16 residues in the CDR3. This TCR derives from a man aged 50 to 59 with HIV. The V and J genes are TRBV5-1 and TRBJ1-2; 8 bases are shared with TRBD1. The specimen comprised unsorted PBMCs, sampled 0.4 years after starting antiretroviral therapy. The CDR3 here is CASSLEGQVYNYGYTF. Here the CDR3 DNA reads TGCGCCAGCAGCTTGGAGGGACAGGTTTATAACTATGGCTACACCTTC.